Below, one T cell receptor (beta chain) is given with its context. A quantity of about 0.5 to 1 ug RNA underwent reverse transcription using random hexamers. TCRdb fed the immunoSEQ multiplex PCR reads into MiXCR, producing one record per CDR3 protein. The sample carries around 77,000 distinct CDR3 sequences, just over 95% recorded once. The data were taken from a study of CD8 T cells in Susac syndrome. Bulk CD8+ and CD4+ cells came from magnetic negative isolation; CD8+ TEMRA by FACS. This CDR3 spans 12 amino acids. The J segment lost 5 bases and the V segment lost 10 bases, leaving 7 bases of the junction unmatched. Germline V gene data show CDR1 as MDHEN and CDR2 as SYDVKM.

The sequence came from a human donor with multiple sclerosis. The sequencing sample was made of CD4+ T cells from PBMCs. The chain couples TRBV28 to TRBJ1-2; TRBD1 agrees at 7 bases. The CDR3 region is CATWGTAYGYTF. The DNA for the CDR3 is TGTGCCACCTGGGGGACAGCGTATGGCTACACCTTC.